The 25 T cell receptor beta chains reported below all come from one sample, sequenced in a study of blood T cell repertoires in COVID-19. Assay used: immunoSEQ multiplex PCR; TCRdb lists only in-frame clones, some missing. The sample lists roughly 80,000 clones, approximately 78% occurring once. Material for sequencing was peripheral blood. These receptors were collected from a human donor in a cohort sampled during active COVID-19.

Only a few counts were recorded for this clone. V is TRBV29-1 and J is TRBJ1-5, with a tentative D call TRBD1 (6 bases). Germline V gene sequence: CDR1 SQVTM, CDR2 ANQGSEA. V gave up 5 bases and J gave up 0 bases, with 11 bases separating them. The CDR3 has 14 residues. Here the CDR3 reads CSVLTGHSNQPQHF. The CDR3 DNA follows: TGCAGCGTTCTGACAGGCCATAGCAATCAGCCCCAGCATTTT.

This rearrangement joins TRBV3-1 (or the pseudogene TRBV3-2) to TRBJ2-5; tentative D call: TRBD1 (6 bases). Germline V gene sequence: CDR1 LGHDT, CDR2 YNNKEL (reference sequence). The V and J ends lost 4 bases and 5 bases respectively, with 11 bases between them. This CDR3 region has 13 residues. This CDR3 reads CASSRGPGETQYF. The CDR3 region has the DNA TGTGCCAGCAGCCGGGGGCCGGGGGAGACCCAGTACTTC.

The chain is built from TRBV5-6 and TRBJ2-1, with 13 bases aligning to TRBD2. V shed 2 bases and J 8 bases; nucleotides not matched to a gene: 10. The length of the CDR3 is 17 residues. The germline V gene has CDR1 SGHDT and CDR2 YYEEEE. In nucleotides, the CDR3 is TGTGCCAGCAGCTTTACTAGCGGGGGGGCCACACGGCATGAGCAGTTCTTC. Translation: CASSFTSGGATRHEQFF.

This rearrangement joins TRBV7-9 to TRBJ1-4; no clear D gene. Germline loops: CDR1 SEHNR, CDR2 FQNEAQ (reference sequence). V lost 1 base and J 0 bases, leaving 9 bases between the germline ends. The CDR3 covers 16 residues. CDR3 nucleotides: TGTGCCAGCAGCTTAGGGCAGACAACAACTAATGAAAAACTGTTTTTT. Its protein is CASSLGQTTTNEKLFF. Based on the CDR3 plus reference TRBV7-9 and TRBJ1-4, the full variable domain is DTGVSQNPRHKITKRGQNVTFRCDPISEHNRLYWYRQTLGQGPEFLTYFQNEAQLEKSRLLSDRFSAERPKGSFSTLEIQRTEQGDSAMYLCASSLGQTTTNEKLFFGSGTQLSVL.

The rearrangement joins TRBV2 to TRBJ1-2; D is uncertain. There are 14 residues in the CDR3. Germline V gives CDR1 SNHLY, CDR2 FYNNEI. V dropped 2 bases and J dropped 8 bases, with 15 bases sitting between them. CDR3 in amino acids: CASSEYGRPSGYTF. CDR3 in DNA: TGTGCCAGCAGTGAATACGGGAGACCTAGCGGCTACACCTTC.

The V call is TRBV5-8, the J call TRBJ1-6; weak D call: TRBD1 (5 bases). CDR1 SGHTS and CDR2 YDEGEE come from the germline V gene. The V and J ends lost 4 bases and 9 bases respectively, with 14 bases between them. CDR3 length: 14 amino acids. The chain's CDR3 is CASSLRAPGSPLHF. As DNA, the CDR3 is TGTGCCAGCAGCCTCAGGGCTCCGGGTTCACCCCTCCACTTT.

This rearrangement joins TRBV27 to TRBJ1-5, with D tentatively TRBD1 (5 bases). The V gene lost 1 base and the J gene lost 3 bases, with 10 bases spanning the gap. CDR1 MNHEY and CDR2 SMNVEV come from the germline V gene (reference sequence). The CDR3 has 15 residues. The CDR3 DNA is TGTGCCAGCAGTTTATATCAGGGTTCCAATCAGCCCCAGCATTTT. Its translation: CASSLYQGSNQPQHF.

The CDR3 is CASSLDGGEKLFF. The CDR3 coding sequence is TGTGCCAGCAGTCTCGACGGAGGGGAAAAACTGTTTTTT. This chain links TRBV12-3 or TRBV12-4 with TRBJ1-4; no clear D. V lost 5 bases to trimming and J lost 8 bases, with 12 bases between them. The CDR3 runs to 13 residues.

The chain couples TRBV11-1 to TRBJ2-5, with 11 nucleotides matching TRBD2. This CDR3 region has 15 residues. CDR1 is SGHAT, CDR2 FQDESV, per germline (reference sequence). The V gene end was trimmed by 4 bases and the J gene end by 3 bases; junction bases not matched to a gene: 4. This chain's CDR3 is CASSSGTSGEETQYF. The CDR3 region has the DNA TGTGCCAGCAGCTCCGGGACTAGCGGTGAAGAGACCCAGTACTTC.

CDR3 loop: CASSSGTGDTDTQYF. The CDR3 coding sequence is TGTGCCAGCAGCTCCGGGACAGGGGATACAGATACGCAGTATTTT. The chain joins TRBV3-1 (or the pseudogene TRBV3-2) to TRBJ2-3; TRBD1 aligns across 10 bases. The J segment lost 3 bases and the V segment lost 5 bases, leaving 5 bases of the junction unmatched. There are 15 residues in the CDR3. Germline V lookup: CDR1 LGHDT, CDR2 YNNKEL (reference sequence).

This chain links TRBV7-9 with TRBJ2-7, with D perhaps TRBD1 (5 bases). Germline assignment: CDR1 SEHNR and CDR2 FQNEAQ (reference sequence). This CDR3 is 14 amino acids long. Trimming took off 3 bases at V and 3 bases at J, with 12 bases between the two ends. DNA of the CDR3: TGTGCCAGCAGCTTGTCGGTCAGGGACTACGAGCAGTACTTC. Protein: CASSLSVRDYEQYF.

The chain has TRBV19 and TRBJ1-5, with D perhaps matching TRBD1 (6 bases). Between the trimmed V and J ends, which lost 3 bases and 2 bases, there was a span of 14 bases. In germline, CDR1 is LNHDA, CDR2 SQIVND (reference sequence). The CDR3 runs 16 residues. The CDR3 loop is CASSITGQIGNQPQHF. In DNA form, the CDR3 reads TGTGCCAGTAGTATTACTGGACAGATTGGCAATCAGCCCCAGCATTTT.

The sample holds a few counts of this clone. The rearrangement uses TRBV7-2 and TRBJ2-1; no clear D gene. Germline-derived CDR1 and CDR2 are SGHTA and FQGNSA. The CDR3 runs 12 residues. Trimming cost V 5 bases and J 7 bases, with 9 bases left between them. CDR3 loop: CASSQVGNEQFF. In DNA form, the CDR3 reads TGTGCCAGCAGCCAGGTTGGGAATGAGCAGTTCTTC.

V and J are TRBV7-9 and TRBJ1-3, with D possibly being TRBD1 (5 bases). Germline V lookup: CDR1 SEHNR, CDR2 FQNEAQ (reference sequence). The V end was cut by 1 base, the J end by 2 bases, with 12 bases between. The CDR3 consists of 16 residues. CDR3 in DNA: TGTGCCAGCAGCTTAGATAGGGGCAGTACTGGAAACACCATATATTTT. Translated: CASSLDRGSTGNTIYF.

This clone was observed a handful of times. The chain carries TRBV2 and TRBJ1-1; possibly TRBD1 for D (6 bases). Per the germline V gene, CDR1 is SNHLY and CDR2 is FYNNEI. V lost 3 bases and J 0 bases, leaving 11 bases between the germline ends. The CDR3 runs 15 residues. CDR3 bases: TGTGCCAGCAGTGAGGGGTGGACAGTGAACACTGAAGCTTTCTTT. Its translation: CASSEGWTVNTEAFF.

This clone appeared a few times. J is TRBJ2-3 and V is TRBV9; D unclear. Looked up from germline, CDR1 is SGDLS and CDR2 is YYNGEE. This CDR3 contains 15 residues. V lost 0 bases to trimming and J lost 0 bases, with 8 bases between them. For the CDR3, the DNA is TGTGCCAGCAGCGTAGCTATAGCTAGCACAGATACGCAGTATTTT. Translation gives CASSVAIASTDTQYF.

This chain connects TRBV9 to TRBJ2-7; possible D gene TRBD1, 6 bases. V dropped 10 bases and J dropped 0 bases, with 23 bases sitting between them. Germline lookup yields CDR1 SGDLS and CDR2 YYNGEE. CDR3 length: 16 amino acids. Here the CDR3 DNA reads TGTGCCGGGTGGGGGTCCGGACAGACGAGCTCCTACGAGCAGTACTTC. It encodes CAGWGSGQTSSYEQYF.

Only a few counts were recorded for this clone. This chain connects TRBV7-3 to TRBJ2-7; D may be TRBD2 (5 bases). The germline V and J ends were trimmed by 1 base and 5 bases, with 9 bases remaining between them. CDR3 length: 13 residues. Germline V CDR1 and CDR2: SGHTA, FQGTGA. CDR3 nucleotides: TGTGCCAGCAGCTTAAGGACTGGGGACGAGCAGTACTTC. It is translated as CASSLRTGDEQYF.

The chain uses TRBV7-8 and TRBJ2-5, with a tentative D call TRBD1 (5 bases). This CDR3 contains 15 residues. V lost 0 bases, J lost 4 bases, and 12 bases lay in between. The germline V gene has CDR1 SGHVS and CDR2 FQNEAQ. Here the CDR3 reads CASSLAQGLRETQYF. The CDR3 bases are TGTGCCAGCAGCTTAGCGCAGGGCTTGAGAGAGACCCAGTACTTC.

The chain links TRBV9 to TRBJ2-5; weak D call: TRBD1 (6 bases). The germline CDR1 and CDR2 sequences are SGDLS and YYNGEE. This CDR3 contains 16 residues. V was pared by 0 bases and J by 5 bases, with 17 bases between. The CDR3 DNA follows: TGTGCCAGCAGCGTAGGCGGTGGCAGGGGAAGGGAGACCCAGTACTTC. As protein: CASSVGGGRGRETQYF.

The chain links TRBV2 to TRBJ2-7; 9 bases are a match to TRBD1. After removal of 4 bases from V and 4 bases from J, the junction contained 5 bases not matched to a gene. CDR1 is SNHLY, CDR2 FYNNEI, per germline. This CDR3 contains 14 residues. This CDR3 reads CASSAGTGYYEQYF. The DNA for the CDR3 is TGTGCCAGCAGTGCCGGGACAGGGTATTACGAGCAGTACTTC.

The rearrangement joins TRBV7-3 to TRBJ2-2; the D gene is possibly TRBD1 (5 bases). Germline CDR1 SGHTA, CDR2 FQGTGA. The germline V and J ends were trimmed by 4 bases and 4 bases, with 7 bases remaining between them. This CDR3 region has 13 residues. The DNA for the CDR3 is TGTGCCAGCAGCTCTCAGGGCACCGGGGAGCTGTTTTTT. This gives the protein CASSSQGTGELFF.

The chain is built from TRBV30 and TRBJ1-2; 7 positions agree with TRBD1. The CDR3 runs 17 residues. Germline loops: CDR1 GTSNPN, CDR2 SVGIG (reference sequence). V trimming: 2 bases; J trimming: 0 bases; junction bases outside the gene matches: 12. The CDR3 DNA reads TGTGCCTGGAGTCGACCCCCCACAGGGGCCGCTAACTATGGCTACACCTTC. Protein: CAWSRPPTGAANYGYTF.

V usage is TRBV10-1 and J usage is TRBJ2-1, with D unclear. V was trimmed by 2 bases and J by 10 bases, leaving 21 bases between them. In germline, CDR1 is WNHNN, CDR2 SYGVQD (reference sequence). The CDR3 totals 16 residues. The CDR3 sequence: CASSESGREGPVEQFF. For the CDR3, the DNA is TGCGCCAGCAGTGAGAGTGGGCGAGAAGGCCCAGTGGAGCAGTTCTTC.

The chain uses TRBV9 and TRBJ1-3, with 7 bases that match TRBD1. This CDR3 is built from 16 residues. The V gene end was trimmed by 4 bases and the J gene end by 1 base; junction bases not matched to a gene: 8. Per the germline V gene, CDR1 is SGDLS and CDR2 is YYNGEE. Written as DNA, the CDR3 is TGTGCCAGCAGCTACCAAGACAGGGCTTCTGGAAACACCATATATTTT. Translation: CASSYQDRASGNTIYF.